Listed here are 5 T cell receptor beta chains from one sample, sequenced in a study of control samples from healthy donors and cancer patients. Repertoires were generated with immunoSEQ multiplex PCR, while TCRdb's copy carries only in-frame clones and drops some. The repertoire has about 130,000 clones, 80% to 95% of them found once; the top ten carry roughly 8.7%. The sequencing sample was made of blood. Receptors were obtained from a man in his late teens or twenties in good health.

The rearrangement uses TRBV15 and TRBJ2-7, with D possibly being TRBD1 (6 bases). The CDR3 length is 14 residues. Per germline, CDR1 LNHNV and CDR2 YYDKDF (reference sequence). V lost 4 bases to trimming and J lost 1 base, with 11 bases between them. DNA for the CDR3: TGTGCCACCAGCAAACAGGGAAATTCCTACGAGCAGTACTTC. This gives the protein CATSKQGNSYEQYF.

The V and J genes are TRBV6-1 and TRBJ1-6, with TRBD1 matching over 9 bases. V lost 2 bases, J lost 8 bases, and 4 bases stayed unmatched. CDR1 is MNHNS and CDR2 is SASEGT in the germline V gene. The CDR3 is 15 residues long. CDR3 amino acids: CASSERGQGDSPLHF. In DNA form, the CDR3 reads TGTGCCAGCAGTGAACGGGGACAGGGCGATTCACCCCTCCACTTT.

This clone was counted once. The gene calls are TRBV19 and TRBJ2-2, with D perhaps matching TRBD1 (6 bases). Germline V gene data show CDR1 as LNHDA and CDR2 as SQIVND (reference sequence). V lost 9 bases and J lost 0, with 20 bases in between. The CDR3 is 17 amino acids. CDR3 nucleotide sequence: TGTGCCAGCGGGGTCGGCTGGGGGCAGACGAACACCGGGGAGCTGTTTTTT. Translated, it gives CASGVGWGQTNTGELFF.

The CDR3 DNA follows: TGTGCCACCAGTGATACAGGGACTAGCGCGAGAGATACGCAGTATTTT. This gives the protein CATSDTGTSARDTQYF. V gene TRBV24-1 combines with J gene TRBJ2-3; TRBD2 matches at 10 bases. V lost 3 bases to trimming and J lost 5 bases; unmatched junction nucleotides: 7. The length of the CDR3 is 16 residues. Germline V CDR1 and CDR2: KGHDR, SFDVKD.

The rearrangement uses TRBV5-1 and TRBJ1-4, with no clear D. CDR3 size: 13 residues. Trimming removed 2 bases at V and 7 bases at J, with 9 bases between. CDR1 and CDR2 from the germline V gene are SGHRS and YFSETQ. CDR3 DNA sequence: TGCGCCAGCAGCTTCCGAAAGGGTGAAAAACTGTTTTTT. Its translation: CASSFRKGEKLFF.